This T cell receptor (beta chain) was observed in a study of T-cell memory formation after mild COVID-19. About the research overall: Among the donors, TCR clusters were largely specific to each donor.

Notes on this clonotype: Its cognate antigen is unknown.

The CDR3 totals 14 residues. V lost 5 bases to trimming and J lost 7 bases; unmatched junction nucleotides: 6. Per the germline V gene, CDR1 is SEHNR and CDR2 is FQNEAQ (reference sequence). Amplification by 5'RACE using constant-segment primers produced TCR alpha and TCR beta cDNA libraries that carried sample barcodes and UMIs. TCRdb used MiXCR to reprocess the 5' RACE reads, holding one entry per CDR3 protein. This sample has 70,000 to 100,000 distinct CDR3 sequences, with about 13% found just once. The study, taken as a whole, reports: Clones that contracted clustered mainly in CM and EM if CD4+ and in EMRA if CD8+. That cross-reactive memory joined was suggested by some responding clones appearing in pre-infection memory.

The rearrangement links TRBV7-9 to TRBJ2-7, with 12 bases aligning to TRBD1. The clonotype was recovered from an adult woman who had mild COVID-19 (a few samples of this study predate the infection). Cell type and time point are not known. The sample was PBMCs or a T cell subset sorted from them (not recorded which). CDR3 in DNA: TGTGCCAGCAGCGACGGGACAGGGGGCTTGGAGCAGTACTTC. Protein sequence: CASSDGTGGLEQYF.